This TCR beta chain was observed in a study of human T cells and chemical hapten exposure. In the study overall: Largely, small differences in pooled library volume made per-sample TCR yields vary.

Authors' methods: Sample-level TCR yields exhibited a median of around 93,000, with a range of roughly 20,000 to 750,000. TCRdb re-called the RACE reads through MiXCR, storing one row per CDR3 protein. TCRdb assigned the V and J calls; the authors' analysis was not used. This table has approximately 400,000 distinct CDR3 sequences, less than 6.5% appearing once. This clonotype was seen a handful of times. Unmatched junction bases numbered 5, after V lost 5 bases and J lost 4 bases. The germline V gene encodes CDR1 SNHLY and CDR2 FYNNEI. CDR3 length: 15 amino acids. Indicated time point: pre-sensitization, week 0. The treatment is: therapeutic diphenylcyclopropenone sensitization with weekly scalp DPC.

The rearrangement uses TRBV2 and TRBJ1-3, with TRBD1 matching 10 bases. The clonotype comes from a woman between 50 and 59 years old with alopecia areata. Some clones in this sample may be carry-over from other donors' samples. The sample was whole blood, taken in connection with sensitization to the hapten diphenylcyclopropenone (DPC). CDR3 bases: TGTGCCAGCAGTTTCGACAGGGGGCTCGGAAACACCATATATTTT. Its translation: CASSFDRGLGNTIYF.